The rows below give T cell receptor beta chains drawn from one sample of a study of blood T cell repertoires in COVID-19. Only in-frame clones appear in the TCRdb table, and some are missing; sequencing was by immunoSEQ multiplex PCR. This table has around 110,000 clones, around 83% appearing once. The sample comprised peripheral blood. Receptors were obtained from a man aged 65 to 85 with acute or convalescent COVID-19. Both conserved end residues are part of each CDR3. A D gene is named only where the DNA matches it firmly. For some rows the clone size is stated as once, few or many, or as a class when expanded; others skip it.

clone_size,j_call,d_call,cdr3_length,v_call,cdr3_aa,cdr3_nt
once,TRBJ2-1,TRBD1,15,TRBV15,CATSSGQGGDNEQFF,TGTGCCACCAGCAGTGGACAGGGGGGTGACAATGAGCAGTTCTTC
.,TRBJ1-3,.,12,TRBV19,CARGGSGNTIYF,TGTGCCAGGGGGGGCTCTGGAAACACCATATATTTT
.,TRBJ1-2,TRBD1,13,TRBV18,CASSQGAWLGYTF,TGTGCCAGCTCACAGGGGGCCTGGCTTGGCTACACCTTC
.,TRBJ2-5,TRBD1,13,TRBV5-1,CASSFGQGQTQYF,TGCGCCAGCAGCTTCGGACAGGGCCAGACCCAGTACTTC
.,TRBJ2-7,TRBD2,16,TRBV4-3,CASSQGLAGGQNEQYF,TGCGCCAGCAGCCAAGGGCTAGCGGGGGGGCAAAACGAGCAGTACTTC
.,TRBJ2-5,TRBD1,16,TRBV6-5,CASSYSGQGVGETQYF,TGTGCCAGCAGTTACTCAGGACAGGGAGTGGGGGAGACCCAGTACTTC
many,TRBJ2-7,TRBD2,12,TRBV4-1,CARGRGGDEQYF,TGCGCCCGCGGGAGGGGAGGCGACGAGCAGTACTTC
.,TRBJ1-1,.,13,TRBV12-3/TRBV12-4,CASKGQGGAEAFF,TGTGCCAGCAAAGGGCAGGGTGGGGCTGAAGCTTTCTTT
.,TRBJ1-1,.,12,TRBV7-2,CASSPFSTEAFF,TGTGCCAGCAGCCCGTTTAGTACTGAAGCTTTCTTT
.,TRBJ2-1,TRBD1,16,TRBV9,CASSVEMGQGWNEQFF,TGTGCCAGCAGCGTAGAGATGGGACAGGGGTGGAATGAGCAGTTCTTC
.,TRBJ2-7,TRBD1,15,TRBV3-1/TRBV3-2,CASSQDLTGGYEQYF,TGTGCCAGCAGCCAAGACCTAACAGGGGGCTACGAGCAGTACTTC
.,TRBJ1-1,.,16,TRBV29-1,CSVRRNLQASGSEAFF,TGCAGCGTTCGTCGAAACCTACAGGCCTCCGGGTCTGAAGCTTTCTTT
.,TRBJ1-5,.,13,TRBV24-1,CATSEGRDQPQHF,TGTGCCACCAGTGAGGGGAGGGATCAGCCCCAGCATTTT
.,TRBJ2-1,TRBD2,14,TRBV3-1/TRBV3-2,CASSQGLAGNEQFF,TGTGCCAGCAGCCAAGGACTAGCGGGTAATGAGCAGTTCTTC
.,TRBJ2-2,.,14,TRBV5-1,CASSLAGVPGELFF,TGCGCCAGCAGCTTGGCCGGGGTTCCCGGGGAGCTGTTTTTT
.,TRBJ2-5,.,15,TRBV11-2,CASSLGGHLQETQYF,TGTGCCAGCAGCTTAGGGGGACACCTCCAAGAGACCCAGTACTTC
.,TRBJ1-3,.,14,TRBV11-1,CASSLDISGNTIYF,TGTGCCAGCAGCTTGGACATCTCTGGAAACACCATATATTTT
.,TRBJ2-3,TRBD2,15,TRBV19,CASSQTSAPTDTQYF,TGTGCCAGTAGTCAAACTAGCGCACCCACAGATACGCAGTATTTT
few,TRBJ2-2,.,18,TRBV9,CASSVEPQGSGNTGELFF,TGTGCCAGCAGCGTAGAGCCCCAGGGGTCGGGAAACACCGGGGAGCTGTTTTTT
.,TRBJ1-2,TRBD1,16,TRBV9,CASSALGGRGKHGYTF,TGTGCCAGCAGCGCCCTGGGTGGCAGGGGGAAACATGGCTACACCTTC
.,TRBJ2-3,TRBD2,17,TRBV7-2,CASSLVGSGGVPDTQYF,TGTGCCAGCAGCTTAGTTGGTAGCGGGGGGGTACCAGATACGCAGTATTTT
once,TRBJ2-7,TRBD1,15,TRBV7-3,CASSFGTGPAYEQYF,TGTGCCAGCAGCTTTGGGACAGGGCCGGCCTACGAGCAGTACTTC
.,TRBJ2-3,.,15,TRBV29-1,CSVEGQGGGTDTQYF,TGCAGCGTTGAAGGGCAGGGCGGGGGCACAGATACGCAGTATTTT
.,TRBJ1-3,TRBD1,17,TRBV6-1,CASSDYRGFGSGNTIYF,TGTGCCAGCAGTGATTACAGGGGGTTTGGGTCTGGAAACACCATATATTTT
once,TRBJ2-5,.,15,TRBV7-9,CASSDRTAEQETQYF,TGTGCCAGCAGCGATCGGACAGCAGAACAAGAGACCCAGTACTTC
.,TRBJ2-1,TRBD2,15,TRBV19,CASSISLAGGNEQFF,TGTGCCAGTAGTATCAGTCTAGCGGGGGGCAATGAGCAGTTCTTC
once,TRBJ1-2,.,13,TRBV27,CASSLSRGYGYTF,TGTGCCAGCAGTTTATCAAGGGGCTATGGCTACACCTTC
.,TRBJ2-1,.,16,TRBV6-1,CASSEIGSERANEQFF,TGTGCCAGCAGTGAAATAGGTAGCGAACGGGCCAATGAGCAGTTCTTC
.,TRBJ1-2,.,17,TRBV2,CASRAGTGDYGASGYTF,TGTGCCAGCAGGGCCGGGACTGGGGACTATGGGGCTAGCGGCTACACCTTC
.,TRBJ2-2,.,15,TRBV7-6,CASSPRTRTTGELFF,TGTGCCAGCAGCCCCCGGACTCGAACAACCGGGGAGCTGTTTTTT
.,TRBJ2-1,TRBD1,15,TRBV18,CASSTGTGIYNEQFF,TGTGCCAGCTCAACCGGGACAGGGATCTACAATGAGCAGTTCTTC